The TCR beta chain under discussion was sequenced for a study of shared clonotypes between healthy human individuals. Regarding the study as a whole: Generation probability values for non-shared clonotypes were lower than those for clonotypes shared by all four donors.

CD8 cells regarded as naive lacked CD45RO, were positively chosen for CCR7, and omitted terminally differentiated effector memory CD45RA+ cells. With regard to this clone: The target antigen is unknown.

Repertoires were generated with immunoSEQ multiplex PCR, while TCRdb's copy carries only in-frame clones and drops some. The table includes around 1,900,000 clones, over 85% detected once. Per the germline V gene, CDR1 is SGHAT and CDR2 is FQNNGV. The ends were cut back, 5 bases at V and 0 bases at J, with 14 bases in the middle. CDR3 length equals 16 residues. The receptor was isolated from a man aged 18 to 30 in good health. Some clones in this sample may be carry-over from other donors' samples. Sample: naive CD8+ T cells from PBMCs. The rearrangement links TRBV11-2 to TRBJ1-3, with D hard to call. The CDR3 coding sequence is TGTGCCAGCAGCCCCCAATCGGGGTACTCTGGAAACACCATATATTTT. Its protein product is CASSPQSGYSGNTIYF.